The 7 T cell receptor beta chains listed next were all sequenced from one sample in a study of T cells in tumors after PD-1 blockade. Assay used: immunoSEQ multiplex PCR; TCRdb lists only in-frame clones, some missing. The table has 60,000 to 70,000 clones, about 74% seen once. Sequences were derived from PBMCs, sampled after anti-PD-1 treatment. Source of these receptors: a human donor with basal cell carcinoma.

The rearrangement uses TRBV2 and TRBJ1-6; tentative D call: TRBD1 (5 bases). CDR3 size: 14 residues. Germline assignment: CDR1 SNHLY and CDR2 FYNNEI. With 6 bases removed from V and 6 bases from J, the gap between germline ends came to 12 bases. The CDR3 DNA reads TGTGCCAGCAGCGCCGGGACGGGTAATTCACCCCTCCACTTT. Amino acid sequence: CASSAGTGNSPLHF. The full variable domain, in which reference TRBV2 and TRBJ1-6 provide the parts outside the CDR3, is EPEVTQTPSHQVTQMGQEVILRCVPISNHLYFYWYRQILGQKVEFLVSFYNNEISEKSEIFDDQFSVERPDGSNFTLKIRSTKLEDSAMYFCASSAGTGNSPLHFGNGTRLTVT.

This clone was observed once. The V gene is TRBV5-4, the J gene TRBJ2-5, with TRBD2 identical over 13 bases. The germline CDR1 and CDR2 sequences are SGHNT and YYREEE (reference sequence). Unmatched junction bases numbered 5, after V lost 4 bases and J lost 2 bases. CDR3 length: 16 residues. CDR3 sequence (DNA): TGTGCCAGCAGCACAACTAGCGGGGGGGCTCAAGAGACCCAGTACTTC. It specifies CASSTTSGGAQETQYF.

This chain connects TRBV7-9 to TRBJ2-1; TRBD2 aligns across 11 bases. CDR1 is SEHNR and CDR2 is FQNEAQ in the germline V gene (reference sequence). The CDR3 loop spans 14 amino acids. V lost 6 bases to trimming and J lost 9 bases; unmatched junction nucleotides: 7. The CDR3 region has the DNA TGTGCCAGCAGGATAGCGGGGGGGCTGGTTGAGCAGTTCTTC. Amino acid sequence: CASRIAGGLVEQFF.

The gene calls are TRBV7-6 and TRBJ2-7, with 10 bases lining up with TRBD2. The CDR3 covers 15 residues. The germline V gene encodes CDR1 SGHVS and CDR2 FNYEAQ. Germline trimming cut 5 bases from V and 6 bases from J; bases unmatched to any gene: 10. Written as DNA, the CDR3 is TGTGCCAGCAGCCCCTGGGGAGCGGGGGGGGGCGAGCAGTACTTC. Protein product: CASSPWGAGGGEQYF.

The CDR3 is CASSYPFDRQKNIQYF. CDR3 bases: TGTGCCAGCAGTTACCCCTTTGACAGGCAGAAAAACATTCAGTACTTC. The chain joins TRBV6-6 to TRBJ2-4, with a possible D match to TRBD1 (6 bases). Trimming left V 2 bases short and J 4 bases short, with 15 bases between. The CDR3 sequence is 16 residues long. The germline V gene has CDR1 MNHNY and CDR2 SVGAGI (reference sequence).

This chain links TRBV5-4 with TRBJ1-2, with D maybe TRBD1 (6 bases). CDR3 size: 14 residues. V gave up 4 bases and J gave up 2 bases, with 12 bases separating them. Looked up from germline, CDR1 is SGHNT and CDR2 is YYREEE (reference sequence). The chain's CDR3 is CASSRDTGNYGYTF. The CDR3 DNA is TGTGCCAGCAGCCGGGACACGGGAAACTATGGCTACACCTTC.

The rearrangement joins TRBV5-1 to TRBJ2-6; D perhaps matches TRBD2 (6 bases). The ends were cut back, 4 bases at V and 1 base at J, with 12 bases in the middle. The CDR3 runs to 16 residues. Germline V gives CDR1 SGHRS, CDR2 YFSETQ. This chain's CDR3 is CASSRGGGSGANVLTF. The DNA for the CDR3 is TGCGCCAGCAGCCGGGGAGGAGGGTCTGGGGCCAACGTCCTGACTTTC.